This TCR beta chain was captured in a study of T-cell reconstitution after alpha-beta-depleted transplantation in children (dated by TCRdb to 2016 to 2018). For context, the study as a whole: The study quantitatively tracked T-cell immune reconstitution after TCRalphabeta/CD19-depleted allogeneic hematopoietic cell transplantation in children using TCR repertoire profiling.

This clonotype was seen a few times. Its antigen has not been determined. Base qualities are missing; no much larger clone stands one base away. V gives up 4 bases and J gives up 2 bases, and the segment between their germline ends measures 31 bases. Including the terminal cysteine and phenylalanine, the CDR3 comprises 20 residues. Only the CDR3 part of the read is kept: 60 bases, read in frame from the first base. Taken from the germline V gene, the CDR1 and CDR2 loops are SGHRS and YFSETQ. Libraries were built with PCR. Sequencing was performed on an Illumina HiSeq 2500. To normalize quantification of the TCRbeta repertoire, the TCR libraries were built with molecular barcoding that relied on unique molecular identifiers. Using fastp at Q25 and MiXCR, TCRdb reprocessed the public reads and kept productive beta chains. Rows are combined by CDR3 protein, so each entry shows the most common genes and DNA. The sample records a few hundred thousand distinct CDR3 sequences, around 20% of which are singletons. The top ten clonotypes cover 3% to 3.5% of the sample.

Sequencing was performed on PBMCs from the stem cell graft donor, taken from the stem cell graft. The TCR originated in a human donor who donated a stem cell graft to a child with acute lymphoblastic leukemia. The chain is assembled from TRBV5-1 and TRBJ2-7; the D gene lacks a confident call. Read as DNA, the sequence is TGCGCCAGCAGCGATTCTTCCCCAGGCCTCCCGAGGCAGCTTACCTACGAGCAGTACTTC. This is translated as CASSDSSPGLPRQLTYEQYF.